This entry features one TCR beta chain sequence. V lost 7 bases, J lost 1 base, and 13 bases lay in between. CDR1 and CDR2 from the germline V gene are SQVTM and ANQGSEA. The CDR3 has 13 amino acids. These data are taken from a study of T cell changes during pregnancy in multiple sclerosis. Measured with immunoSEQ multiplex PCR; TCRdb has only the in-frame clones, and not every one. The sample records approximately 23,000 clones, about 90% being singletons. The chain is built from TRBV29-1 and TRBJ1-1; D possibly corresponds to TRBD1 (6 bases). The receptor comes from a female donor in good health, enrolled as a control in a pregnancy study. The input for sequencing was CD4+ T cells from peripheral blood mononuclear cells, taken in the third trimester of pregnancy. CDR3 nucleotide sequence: TGCAGCGCAGGCCTGGGACAGAACACTGAAGCTTTCTTT. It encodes CSAGLGQNTEAFF.